The 9 T cell receptor beta chains given below trace back to one sample, sequenced in a study of metastatic and nonmetastatic thyroid tumors. With MiXCR, TCRdb called clones anew from the PCR reads. The table records about 14,000 clones, more than 20% of them present only once. No treatment of any kind had been given to any patient before thyroid surgery. The sequenced sample was blood. These receptors were obtained from a female donor with papillary thyroid cancer or a benign thyroid nodule (not recorded which). Some clones in this sample may be carry-over from other donors' samples.

This clone has only a few counts. The chain employs TRBV6-2 or TRBV6-3 and TRBJ2-7, with D maybe TRBD1 (5 bases). V gave up 2 bases and J gave up 7 bases, with 18 bases separating them. The CDR3 contains 15 residues. CDR1 and CDR2 from the germline V gene are MNHEY and SVGEGT. DNA of the CDR3: TGTGCCAGCAGTTACCCCACCCAGGGCCATGAAGAGCAGTACTTC. Protein sequence: CASSYPTQGHEEQYF.

This clone was picked up one time. For the CDR3, the DNA is TGTGCCAGCAGCTTAGGGGAAGACGATACGCAGTATTTT. Translated, it gives CASSLGEDDTQYF. The rearrangement links TRBV7-9 to TRBJ2-3; no definite D call. Germline V gene sequence: CDR1 SEHNR, CDR2 FQNEAQ (reference sequence). The ends were cut back, 1 base at V and 6 bases at J, with 8 bases in the middle. The CDR3 extends over 13 amino acids.

This clone was found many times. The chain uses TRBV2 and TRBJ2-5, with 9 bases fitting TRBD2. Germline-derived CDR1 and CDR2 are SNHLY and FYNNEI. V trimming: 5 bases; J trimming: 5 bases; junction bases outside the gene matches: 9. This CDR3 is 15 amino acids long. The CDR3 sequence: CASSPGAGGGETQYF. CDR3 nucleotides: TGTGCCAGCAGTCCCGGAGCGGGAGGTGGGGAGACCCAGTACTTC.

The table lists this clone with many counts. The chain employs TRBV28 and TRBJ1-1; no definite D call. The CDR3 is 14 amino acids. CDR1 is MDHEN and CDR2 is SYDVKM in the germline V gene. Trimming removed 5 bases at V and 4 bases at J, with 14 bases between. CDR3 residues: CASSIYADGTEAFF. Written as DNA, the CDR3 is TGTGCCAGCAGTATATACGCGGATGGCACTGAAGCTTTCTTT.

The chain is built from TRBV28 and TRBJ2-7, with unresolved D. The length of the CDR3 is 13 residues. Trimming stripped 9 bases from V and 0 bases from J, with 12 bases between. CDR1 MDHEN and CDR2 SYDVKM come from the germline V gene. The CDR3, as DNA: TGTGCCAGTACCGCCCACAACTCCTACGAGCAGTACTTC. It encodes CASTAHNSYEQYF.

The gene calls are TRBV18 and TRBJ2-2; D not certain. Germline V CDR1 and CDR2: KGHSH, LQKENI. The CDR3 has 13 residues. Deletions cut 0 bases from V and 5 bases from J, with 4 bases between. The CDR3 sequence: CASSPPRTGELFF. The CDR3 DNA sequence: TGTGCCAGCTCACCACCGCGGACCGGGGAGCTGTTTTTT. The whole variable domain, remainder taken from reference TRBV18 and TRBJ2-2, is NAGVMQNPRHLVRRRGQEARLRCSPMKGHSHVYWYRQLPEEGLKFMVYLQKENIIDESGMPKERFSAEFPKEGPSILRIQQVVRGDSAAYFCASSPPRTGELFFGEGSRLTVL.

CDR3 DNA: TGTGCCAGCAGTTCGACTAGCGGGAGGGCTGGGGGCTACGAGCAGTACTTC. It encodes CASSSTSGRAGGYEQYF. The chain recombines TRBV27 with TRBJ2-7, with 14 bases identical to TRBD2. V was pared by 4 bases and J by 3 bases, with 8 bases of the junction left unmatched. Germline V gene data show CDR1 as MNHEY and CDR2 as SMNVEV (reference sequence). The CDR3 sequence is 17 residues long.

To note about this clone: A much larger clonotype is one base distant, so this may be a read error. This chain links TRBV3-1 with TRBJ2-3; the D is unclear. CDR1 is LGHDT, CDR2 YNNKEL, per germline (reference sequence). The germline V and J ends were trimmed by 7 bases and 5 bases, with 10 bases remaining between them. The CDR3 is 12 amino acids. The CDR3 DNA reads as TGTGCCAGCATCTCCGGGCTAGATACGCAGTATTTT. This codes for CASISGLDTQYF.

At least ten counts were recorded for this clone. The CDR3 coding sequence is TGTGCCAGCAGCTTAGGGGACAGGAGGCGGGAAGAGACCCAGTACTTC. Protein: CASSLGDRRREETQYF. V usage is TRBV7-2 and J usage is TRBJ2-5; 8 bases line up with TRBD1. This CDR3 has 16 amino acids. The ends lost 1 base at V and 3 bases at J; junction bases unmatched: 7. From germline, CDR1 is SGHTA and CDR2 FQGNSA.